A single sample is the source of the 3 T cell receptor beta chains below, sequenced in a study of blood T cell repertoires in COVID-19. Data came from immunoSEQ multiplex PCR; TCRdb stores just in-frame clones and leaves some out. The repertoire holds over 100,000 clones, with roughly 85% as singletons. The sequencing input was peripheral blood. The origin of the receptors is a man in his fifties or sixties with active COVID-19.

The chain employs TRBV6-2 or TRBV6-3 and TRBJ2-1, with TRBD2 identical over 11 bases. This CDR3 region has 17 residues. V lost 2 bases to trimming and J lost 5 bases; unmatched junction nucleotides: 8. Germline assignment: CDR1 MNHEY and CDR2 SVGEGT. The CDR3 sequence is CASSYPNLAGGDNEQFF. The DNA of the CDR3 is TGTGCCAGCAGTTACCCGAATCTAGCGGGGGGAGACAATGAGCAGTTCTTC.

This clone was counted a single time. The chain is built from TRBV6-1 and TRBJ1-1; D is undetermined. Germline CDR1 MNHNS, CDR2 SASEGT. The CDR3 sequence is 13 residues long. Trimming removed 2 bases from V and 7 bases from J, with 11 bases in between. The CDR3, as DNA: TGTGCCAGCAGTGAACTCTCGTCCAGTGAAGCTTTCTTT. It specifies CASSELSSSEAFF.

V is TRBV6-5 and J is TRBJ1-1, with a tentative D call TRBD1 (5 bases). Germline CDR1 and CDR2: MNHEY and SVGAGI. The V and J ends lost 4 bases and 7 bases respectively, with 13 bases between them. The CDR3 extends over 13 amino acids. CDR3 nucleotides: TGTGCCAGCAGTTCCGGGGGGGGGTATGAAGCTTTCTTT. It specifies CASSSGGGYEAFF.